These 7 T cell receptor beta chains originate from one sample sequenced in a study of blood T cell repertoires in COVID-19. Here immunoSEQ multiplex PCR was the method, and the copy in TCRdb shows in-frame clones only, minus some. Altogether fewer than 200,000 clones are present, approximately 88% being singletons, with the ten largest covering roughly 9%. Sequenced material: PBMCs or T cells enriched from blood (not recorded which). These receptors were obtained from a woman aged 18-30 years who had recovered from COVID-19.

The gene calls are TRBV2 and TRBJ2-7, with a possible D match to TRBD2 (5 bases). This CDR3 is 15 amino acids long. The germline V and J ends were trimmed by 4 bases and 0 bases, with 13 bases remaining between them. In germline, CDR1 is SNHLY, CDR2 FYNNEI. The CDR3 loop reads CASSGVARSSYEQYF. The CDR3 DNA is TGTGCCAGCAGTGGGGTAGCGAGGAGCTCCTACGAGCAGTACTTC.

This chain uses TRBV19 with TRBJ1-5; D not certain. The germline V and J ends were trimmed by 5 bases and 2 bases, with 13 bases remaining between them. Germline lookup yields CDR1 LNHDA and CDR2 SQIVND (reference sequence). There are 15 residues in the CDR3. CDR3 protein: CASSSYPVGNQPQHF. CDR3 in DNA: TGTGCCAGTAGTTCCTACCCCGTGGGCAATCAGCCCCAGCATTTT.

The CDR3 sequence is CSVEGTGNTGELFF. The CDR3 DNA sequence: TGCAGCGTTGAAGGGACAGGGAACACCGGGGAGCTGTTTTTT. The genes are TRBV29-1 and TRBJ2-2, with TRBD1 matching 7 bases. With 1 base clipped from V and 1 base from J, the junction kept 0 bases outside the gene matches. Germline-derived CDR1 and CDR2 are SQVTM and ANQGSEA. The CDR3 totals 14 residues.

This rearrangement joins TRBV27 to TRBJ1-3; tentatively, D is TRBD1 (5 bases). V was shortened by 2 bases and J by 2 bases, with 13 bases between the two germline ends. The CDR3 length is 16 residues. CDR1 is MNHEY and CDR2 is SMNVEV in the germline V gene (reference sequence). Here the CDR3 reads CASSLTGVGPGNTIYF. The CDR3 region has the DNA TGTGCCAGCAGTTTAACGGGGGTGGGACCTGGAAACACCATATATTTT.

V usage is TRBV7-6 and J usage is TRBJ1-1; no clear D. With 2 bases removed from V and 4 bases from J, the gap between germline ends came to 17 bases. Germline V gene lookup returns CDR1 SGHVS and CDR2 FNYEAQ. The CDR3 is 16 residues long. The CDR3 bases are TGTGCCAGCAGCTTAAATGGTAATGTGGCGGGCACTGAAGCTTTCTTT. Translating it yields CASSLNGNVAGTEAFF.

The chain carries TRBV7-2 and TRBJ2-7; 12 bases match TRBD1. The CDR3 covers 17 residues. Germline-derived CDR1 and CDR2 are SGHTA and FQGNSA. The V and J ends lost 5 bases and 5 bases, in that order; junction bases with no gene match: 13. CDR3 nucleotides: TGTGCCAGCAGCCCCCCACCCGGGACAGGGGGCCTAGACGAGCAGTACTTC. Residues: CASSPPPGTGGLDEQYF.

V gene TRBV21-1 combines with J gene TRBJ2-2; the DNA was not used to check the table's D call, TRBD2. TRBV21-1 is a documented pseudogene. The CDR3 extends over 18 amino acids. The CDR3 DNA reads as TGTGCCAGCAGCACCCGGGAGACACCGCCGGGACACACCGGGGAGCTGTTTTTT. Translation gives CASSTRETPPGHTGELFF.